The 27 T cell receptor beta chains in this list originate from one sample, sequenced in a study of control samples from healthy donors and cancer patients (TCRdb year 2020). Libraries were constructed by the immunoSEQ multiplex PCR assay. The table was pulled from immuneACCESS by TCRdb, which kept in-frame rearrangements only. Such tables lose some clones; where checked, under half of the loss comes from unresolved V genes, and the rest has no known cause. This sample has about 130,000 clones in its table, and roughly 90% of those were observed once. The biggest ten clones account for under 3% of the sample. Sequences were obtained from blood. Receptors originate from a man in his forties or fifties in good health.

V and J are TRBV5-1 and TRBJ2-3; D possibly matches TRBD1 or TRBD2 (5 bases each). V was clipped by 4 bases and J by 0 bases, with 15 bases between them. Germline loops: CDR1 SGHRS, CDR2 YFSETQ. The CDR3 has 16 amino acids. The CDR3 coding sequence is TGCGCCAGCAGCCTAACGGGGCAACTAAGCACAGATACGCAGTATTTT. Residues: CASSLTGQLSTDTQYF.

The V gene is TRBV5-1, the J gene TRBJ1-6; D possibly corresponds to TRBD1 (5 bases). The V and J ends lost 4 bases and 5 bases respectively, with 16 bases between them. CDR3 length: 16 residues. Germline lookup yields CDR1 SGHRS and CDR2 YFSETQ. CDR3 nucleotides: TGCGCCAGCAGCCGGGGACCCGAGCTAAATAATTCACCCCTCCACTTT. Translated, it gives CASSRGPELNNSPLHF.

V gene TRBV30 combines with J gene TRBJ1-5; a possible D gene is TRBD1 (6 bases). The CDR3 length is 16 residues. Germline V gives CDR1 GTSNPN, CDR2 SVGIG (reference sequence). The V end lost 1 base, the J end lost 2 bases, and 15 bases lay between the germline ends. The CDR3 spells CAWSAIGGRGNQPQHF. In DNA form, the CDR3 reads TGTGCCTGGAGTGCCATCGGGGGGCGCGGCAATCAGCCCCAGCATTTT.

The chain has TRBV28 and TRBJ1-2; TRBD1 matches at 7 bases. Germline CDR1 and CDR2: MDHEN and SYDVKM. The CDR3 has 14 residues. Trimming took 10 bases from V and 4 from J; bases not matched to a gene: 12. CDR3 in DNA: TGTGCCACCGATATCGGGGGGACAGTCTATGGCTACACCTTC. Translating gives CATDIGGTVYGYTF.

Worth noting for this clone: This CDR3 is also generated by other DNA sequences in the sample. This chain joins TRBV5-1 and TRBJ1-1, with a tentative D call TRBD1 (6 bases). Germline V gene lookup returns CDR1 SGHRS and CDR2 YFSETQ. CDR3 size: 13 residues. The V and J ends lost 4 bases and 1 base respectively, with 8 bases between them. This CDR3 is CASSLQGNTEAFF. CDR3 DNA: TGCGCCAGCAGCCTACAGGGGAACACTGAAGCTTTCTTT.

The J gene is TRBJ1-4, the V gene TRBV4-1, with a possible D match to TRBD1 (6 bases). This CDR3 is built from 14 residues. Germline V lookup: CDR1 MGHRA, CDR2 YSYEKL. The ends were cut back, 2 bases at V and 5 bases at J, with 9 bases in the middle. The CDR3 DNA follows: TGCGCCAGCAGCCAACAACAGGGAAATGAAAAACTGTTTTTT. Its protein is CASSQQQGNEKLFF.

The chain has TRBV3-1 (or the pseudogene TRBV3-2) and TRBJ1-2, with D hard to call. This CDR3 is 13 amino acids long. Germline CDR1 reads LGHDT; CDR2 reads YNNKEL (reference sequence). V lost 0 bases to trimming and J lost 7 bases, with 9 bases between them. The CDR3 sequence: CASSQDLRSGYTF. Written as DNA, the CDR3 is TGTGCCAGCAGCCAAGACTTGCGGAGTGGCTACACCTTC.

The V and J genes are TRBV6-6 and TRBJ1-2; 7 bases are a match to TRBD1. This CDR3 is built from 16 residues. Germline CDR1 is MNHNY and CDR2 is SVGAGI (reference sequence). Losses at the gene ends were 6 bases for V and 2 bases for J; bases not matched to a gene: 12. The CDR3 protein is CASRGTAHVLNYGYTF. CDR3 sequence (DNA): TGTGCCAGCAGGGGGACAGCGCATGTTTTAAACTATGGCTACACCTTC.

In this sample, this clone turned up a few times. This chain links TRBV3-1 (or the pseudogene TRBV3-2) with TRBJ2-2; 14 positions agree with TRBD2. This CDR3 has 18 amino acids. V lost 3 bases, J lost 4 bases, and 7 bases stayed unmatched. Germline V gives CDR1 LGHDT, CDR2 YNNKEL (reference sequence). The CDR3 nucleotides read TGTGCCAGCAGCCACCTCGGACTAGCGGGGGGCGGCACCGGGGAGCTGTTTTTT. It translates to CASSHLGLAGGGTGELFF.

V usage is TRBV15 and J usage is TRBJ2-1; 7 nucleotides match TRBD2. Germline lookup yields CDR1 LNHNV and CDR2 YYDKDF (reference sequence). After removal of 8 bases from V and 3 bases from J, the junction contained 4 bases not matched to a gene. This CDR3 has 13 amino acids. The CDR3, as DNA: TGTGCCACCCTTAGCGGGCTCTACAATGAGCAGTTCTTC. Its protein is CATLSGLYNEQFF.

The J gene is TRBJ2-1, the V gene TRBV6-5, with TRBD2 matching 7 bases. The CDR3 covers 16 residues. CDR1 and CDR2 from the germline V gene are MNHEY and SVGAGI. Unmatched junction bases numbered 5, after V lost 0 bases and J lost 3 bases. Here the CDR3 DNA reads TGTGCCAGCAGTTACTCGGCGGGGGAATACTACAATGAGCAGTTCTTC. Its translation: CASSYSAGEYYNEQFF.

The V call is TRBV20-1, the J call TRBJ2-1; TRBD2 aligns across 10 bases. Unmatched junction bases numbered 2, after V lost 3 bases and J lost 3 bases. Looked up from germline, CDR1 is DFQATT and CDR2 is SNEGSKA (reference sequence). This CDR3 has 14 residues. DNA of the CDR3: TGCAGTGCTAGTATAGCGGGGGGCTACAATGAGCAGTTCTTC. Protein product: CSASIAGGYNEQFF.

The rearrangement links TRBV29-1 to TRBJ1-1, with 9 bases matching TRBD1. Germline V gene sequence: CDR1 SQVTM, CDR2 ANQGSEA. V shed 6 bases, J shed 6 bases, and the junction held 5 bases outside the gene matches. The CDR3 sequence is 12 residues long. This CDR3 is CSVPGQGAEAFF. In DNA, the CDR3 is TGCAGCGTCCCGGGACAGGGAGCTGAAGCTTTCTTT.

In DNA, the CDR3 is TGTGCCAGCAGGGGAACAGGGGCGAGCTATGGCTACACCTTC. Its translation is CASRGTGASYGYTF. The V call is TRBV9, the J call TRBJ1-2, with TRBD1 matching over 7 bases. Trimming cost V 5 bases and J 4 bases; bases outside gene matches: 8. Germline CDR1 is SGDLS and CDR2 is YYNGEE. The CDR3 spans 14 residues.

The chain joins TRBV7-2 to TRBJ1-2, with D hard to call. The CDR3 has 13 residues. V gave up 6 bases and J gave up 8 bases, with 16 bases separating them. Germline V lookup: CDR1 SGHTA, CDR2 FQGNSA. The CDR3 DNA is TGTGCCAGCAGGCCCAGGCAAGGGTGGGGCTACACCTTC. Translation gives CASRPRQGWGYTF. The full variable domain, in which reference TRBV7-2 and TRBJ1-2 provide the parts outside the CDR3, is GAGVSQSPSNKVTEKGKDVELRCDPISGHTALYWYRQSLGQGLEFLIYFQGNSAPDKSGLPSDRFSAERTGGSVSTLTIQRTQQEDSAVYLCASRPRQGWGYTFGSGTRLTVV.

The chain carries TRBV12-3 or TRBV12-4 and TRBJ1-2, with D unresolved. Trimming stripped 3 bases from V and 2 bases from J, with 4 bases between. The CDR3 length is 12 residues. Written as DNA, the CDR3 is TGTGCCAGCAGTTTTTCCAACTATGGCTACACCTTC. This codes for CASSFSNYGYTF.

The CDR3 nucleotides read TGTGCCAGCTCACCAAATAGTGGATTCATGAACACTGAAGCTTTCTTT. Translated, it gives CASSPNSGFMNTEAFF. The rearrangement links TRBV18 to TRBJ1-1; unclear D gene. The germline V gene encodes CDR1 KGHSH and CDR2 LQKENI. The V gene lost 2 bases and the J gene lost 0 bases, with 13 bases spanning the gap. The CDR3 runs 16 residues.

This clone appeared a single time. The chain uses TRBV12-3 or TRBV12-4 and TRBJ1-3; D unresolved. The CDR3 covers 11 residues. Trimming stripped 7 bases from V and 8 bases from J, with 9 bases between. The DNA for the CDR3 is TGTGCCAGCAAACTCGCGGACACCATATATTTT. Translating it yields CASKLADTIYF.

The chain carries TRBV7-9 and TRBJ1-1; D is undetermined. CDR3 length: 15 residues. Deletions cut 1 base from V and 3 bases from J, with 12 bases between. CDR1 and CDR2 (germline): SEHNR, FQNEAQ (reference sequence). CDR3 in amino acids: CASSLVPGRDTEAFF. The CDR3 nucleotides read TGTGCCAGCAGCTTAGTACCGGGAAGGGACACTGAAGCTTTCTTT.

CDR3 DNA sequence: TGTGCCAGCAGCACCGGGACAGGGTTTAAAAAACTGTTTTTT. Protein sequence: CASSTGTGFKKLFF. J is TRBJ1-4 and V is TRBV7-2, with 9 bases identical to TRBD1. CDR1 is SGHTA, CDR2 FQGNSA, per germline. V shed 5 bases and J 9 bases; nucleotides not matched to a gene: 7. CDR3 length equals 14 residues.

The chain employs TRBV14 and TRBJ1-6; 9 nucleotides align to TRBD1. CDR3 size: 13 residues. In germline, CDR1 is SGHDN, CDR2 FVKESK. V shed 3 bases, J shed 10 bases, and the junction held 1 base outside the gene matches. The CDR3 sequence: CASSQDRGSPLHF. The CDR3 DNA follows: TGTGCCAGCAGCCAGGACAGGGGATCACCCCTCCACTTT.

The genes are TRBV24-1 and TRBJ2-1; 15 bases line up with TRBD2. J was trimmed by 7 bases and V by 3 bases; bases with no gene match: 6. The germline CDR1 and CDR2 sequences are KGHDR and SFDVKD. CDR3 length: 17 residues. CDR3 nucleotides: TGTGCCACCAGTGATCGGACTAGCGGGGGGGCTCGGAATGAGCAGTTCTTC. It translates to CATSDRTSGGARNEQFF.

The CDR3 protein is CASSVVPLDRAGNTIYF. CDR3 nucleotides: TGTGCCAGCAGCGTAGTACCCCTCGACAGGGCTGGAAACACCATATATTTT. The rearrangement links TRBV9 to TRBJ1-3, with 7 bases lining up with TRBD1. The ends lost 0 bases at V and 2 bases at J; junction bases unmatched: 8. Per germline, CDR1 SGDLS and CDR2 YYNGEE. The CDR3 is made up of 17 amino acids.

This clone is a singleton in its sample. The V call is TRBV5-6, the J call TRBJ2-5, with a possible D match to TRBD2 (5 bases). Germline V gene data show CDR1 as SGHDT and CDR2 as YYEEEE. V shed 1 base and J shed 4 bases, with 23 bases lying between them. This CDR3 comprises 18 residues. The CDR3, as DNA: TGTGCCAGCAGCTTGAGGGTCTGGACGAACCGGGATCTAGAGACCCAGTACTTC. Protein product: CASSLRVWTNRDLETQYF.

The gene calls are TRBV27 and TRBJ1-5, with D tentatively TRBD1 (6 bases). V was trimmed by 7 bases and J by 6 bases, leaving 13 bases between them. This CDR3 is 13 amino acids long. Germline V gene lookup returns CDR1 MNHEY and CDR2 SMNVEV (reference sequence). As DNA, the CDR3 is TGTGCCAGCACACAGGGCCGGGGTCAGCCCCAGCATTTT. Its translation: CASTQGRGQPQHF.

The V call is TRBV5-1, the J call TRBJ2-5; TRBD2 matches at 10 bases. The V gene end was trimmed by 0 bases and the J gene end by 5 bases; junction bases not matched to a gene: 10. The CDR3 has 17 residues. Germline V gives CDR1 SGHRS, CDR2 YFSETQ. The CDR3 DNA is TGCGCCAGCAGCTTGGAAGGGCTAGCGGGGGTTGGCGAGACCCAGTACTTC. This sequence encodes CASSLEGLAGVGETQYF.

DNA of the CDR3: TGCGCCAGCACCTTCATTAAGACTAGCGGGGGCCGATCCTACAATGAGCAGTTCTTC. It yields the protein CASTFIKTSGGRSYNEQFF. This chain connects TRBV10-1 to TRBJ2-1; 12 nucleotides match TRBD2. The ends lost 7 bases at V and 1 base at J; junction bases unmatched: 14. The germline V gene has CDR1 WNHNN and CDR2 SYGVQD (reference sequence). The CDR3 has 19 amino acids.